This TCR beta chain originates from a study of cytomegalovirus exposure and HLA in healthy donors. The length of the CDR3 is 19 residues. CDR1 MNHEY and CDR2 SMNVEV come from the germline V gene (reference sequence). The trim removed 4 bases at V and 3 bases at J, leaving 17 bases unmatched. This clone has a handful of counts. In the PCR, 60 Vbeta and 13 Jbeta primers were used. Repertoires were generated with immunoSEQ multiplex PCR, while TCRdb's copy carries only in-frame clones and drops some. The sample contains more than 95,000 clones, roughly 10% of which appear only once. The chain employs TRBV27 and TRBJ2-2; the match to TRBD2 covers 7 bases. The clonotype was recovered from a woman between 18 and 29 years old in good health and CMV-seropositive. The source material was PBMCs. CDR3 residues: CASSSDAMSSGLYTGELFF. CDR3 coding DNA: TGTGCCAGCAGTTCCGACGCAATGAGTAGCGGGCTATACACCGGGGAGCTGTTTTTT.